Each of the 29 T cell receptor beta chains below was sequenced from the same sample in a study of T cell responses to AZD1222 COVID-19 vaccine. Repertoires were generated with immunoSEQ multiplex PCR, while TCRdb's copy carries only in-frame clones and drops some. The sample contains about 120,000 clones, around 89% of which appear only once. The sample in question was peripheral blood, obtained 28 days after the second AZD1222 dose. These receptors all come from an adult who received the AZD1222 COVID-19 vaccine.

The chain couples TRBV14 to TRBJ1-1; D is uncertain. The CDR3 is made up of 13 amino acids. V was pared by 0 bases and J by 10 bases, with 12 bases between. Germline V gene lookup returns CDR1 SGHDN and CDR2 FVKESK. The CDR3 DNA reads TGTGCCAGCAGCCAAGATAGGAGGCATGTAGCTTTCTTT. The encoded protein is CASSQDRRHVAFF.

V and J are TRBV4-2 and TRBJ1-4; possibly TRBD1 for D (6 bases). From germline, CDR1 is LGHNA and CDR2 YNFKEQ. The CDR3 is 15 amino acids. Trimming cost V 1 base and J 3 bases, with 9 bases left between them. The CDR3 loop reads CASSQGGLSNEKLFF. The CDR3 DNA reads TGTGCCAGCAGCCAAGGGGGGCTGTCTAATGAAAAACTGTTTTTT.

The chain links TRBV7-9 to TRBJ1-2; D is possibly TRBD1 (6 bases). This CDR3 contains 13 residues. Germline values: CDR1 SEHNR, CDR2 FQNEAQ (reference sequence). Trimming pared 0 bases from V and 7 bases from J, leaving 9 bases between. CDR3 sequence: CASSLAGTSGYTF. The CDR3 DNA is TGTGCCAGCAGCTTAGCAGGGACAAGTGGCTACACCTTC.

This chain links TRBV28 with TRBJ2-7; D is possibly TRBD2 (5 bases). Per the germline V gene, CDR1 is MDHEN and CDR2 is SYDVKM. The CDR3 is 14 amino acids. Between the trimmed V and J ends, which lost 5 bases and 9 bases, there was a span of 20 bases. The CDR3 spells CASSQSYGVRGQYF. The CDR3 bases are TGTGCCAGCAGTCAAAGTTACGGGGTTAGAGGGCAGTACTTC.

The CDR3 loop is CASSQDTGDTQYF. In nucleotides, the CDR3 is TGTGCCAGCAGCCAGGACACCGGGGATACGCAGTATTTT. The chain links TRBV7-3 to TRBJ2-3; TRBD1 is a possible D gene (5 bases). Germline V gene sequence: CDR1 SGHTA, CDR2 FQGTGA. V was trimmed by 5 bases and J by 6 bases, leaving 12 bases between them. There are 13 residues in the CDR3.

This sequence joins TRBV7-9 and TRBJ1-1; no definite D call. Per germline, CDR1 SEHNR and CDR2 FQNEAQ (reference sequence). The CDR3 covers 14 residues. With 5 bases removed from V and 2 bases from J, the gap between germline ends came to 12 bases. The CDR3 region is CASSPWTTNTEAFF. The CDR3 bases are TGTGCCAGCAGCCCCTGGACCACTAACACTGAAGCTTTCTTT.

The chain couples TRBV7-9 to TRBJ2-5; TRBD2 matches at 12 bases. CDR3 length equals 19 residues. The ends lost 4 bases at V and 1 base at J; junction bases unmatched: 13. Looked up from germline, CDR1 is SEHNR and CDR2 is FQNEAQ (reference sequence). The CDR3 bases are TGTGCCAGCAGCTACCATATAGGGCGGACTAGCGGGGCCCAAGAGACCCAGTACTTC. It translates to CASSYHIGRTSGAQETQYF.

The rearrangement links TRBV6-6 to TRBJ2-7; D gene unclear. Trimming took off 0 bases at V and 2 bases at J, with 8 bases between the two ends. CDR3 length: 14 amino acids. The germline gives CDR1 MNHNY, CDR2 SVGAGI (reference sequence). DNA of the CDR3: TGTGCCAGCAGTTACTCGGTCCACACCTACGAGCAGTACTTC. Amino acid sequence: CASSYSVHTYEQYF.

The chain employs TRBV27 and TRBJ2-7; 9 bases agree with TRBD1. Germline CDR1 is MNHEY and CDR2 is SMNVEV (reference sequence). The junction had 4 bases not matched to a gene; V was cut back by 4 bases and J by 0 bases. This CDR3 region has 15 residues. The CDR3 reads CASSSSTGGSYEQYF. The CDR3, as DNA: TGTGCCAGCAGTTCCTCGACAGGGGGCTCCTACGAGCAGTACTTC.

This chain connects TRBV7-3 to TRBJ2-1; TRBD2 agrees at 8 bases. V shed 5 bases and J 5 bases; nucleotides not matched to a gene: 5. In germline, CDR1 is SGHTA, CDR2 FQGTGA. The CDR3 is 14 residues long. The CDR3 DNA sequence: TGTGCCAGCAGCCCCCAAGCGGGAGACAATGAGCAGTTCTTC. It yields the protein CASSPQAGDNEQFF.

The chain recombines TRBV4-1 with TRBJ1-1; D unresolved. The CDR3 is 16 amino acids. V gave up 0 bases and J gave up 1 base, with 12 bases separating them. Germline CDR1 and CDR2: MGHRA and YSYEKL. The CDR3 protein is CASSQEKPGGNTEAFF. The CDR3 region has the DNA TGCGCCAGCAGCCAAGAGAAACCAGGAGGGAACACTGAAGCTTTCTTT.

The chain links TRBV12-3 or TRBV12-4 to TRBJ1-2, with D possibly TRBD1 on 5 matching bases. V was trimmed by 1 base and J by 9 bases, leaving 12 bases between them. This CDR3 has 13 residues. CDR3 region: CASSLGQSGSYTF. Written as DNA, the CDR3 is TGTGCCAGCAGTTTAGGACAGAGCGGCAGCTACACCTTC.

About this clone itself: Additional DNA sequences in this sample encode the identical CDR3. V and J are TRBV7-3 and TRBJ1-5; D unresolved. There are 13 residues in the CDR3. Per germline, CDR1 SGHTA and CDR2 FQGTGA. The V end lost 2 bases, the J end lost 7 bases, and 9 bases lay between the germline ends. CDR3 nucleotide sequence: TGTGCCAGCAGCTTAGGGCAAGCGCAGCCCCAGCATTTT. It translates to CASSLGQAQPQHF.

The chain joins TRBV28 to TRBJ1-1, with a weak D call TRBD1 (6 bases). Trimming pared 6 bases from V and 6 bases from J, leaving 8 bases between. In germline, CDR1 is MDHEN, CDR2 SYDVKM. The CDR3 sequence is 11 residues long. The CDR3 loop is CASSRGAEAFF. In nucleotides, the CDR3 is TGTGCCAGCAGCAGGGGAGCTGAAGCTTTCTTT.

The J gene is TRBJ1-5, the V gene TRBV28; 7 bases align to TRBD1. The trim removed 5 bases at V and 2 bases at J, leaving 3 bases unmatched. Germline lookup yields CDR1 MDHEN and CDR2 SYDVKM. This CDR3 spans 14 amino acids. This CDR3 is CASSHQGGNQPQHF. The CDR3 DNA reads TGTGCCAGCAGTCACCAGGGGGGCAATCAGCCCCAGCATTTT.

The chain uses TRBV20-1 and TRBJ1-5; D unclear. The CDR3 totals 13 residues. Per germline, CDR1 DFQATT and CDR2 SNEGSKA (reference sequence). Trimming removed 3 bases from V and 5 bases from J, with 11 bases in between. Written as DNA, the CDR3 is TGCAGTGCTAGTTTCGGGCAAGATCAGCCCCAGCATTTT. It specifies CSASFGQDQPQHF.

This CDR3 is CASSQVPATGEQYF. The DNA of the CDR3 is TGTGCCAGCAGCCAAGTACCCGCCACCGGCGAGCAGTACTTC. The rearrangement uses TRBV14 and TRBJ2-7; D uncertain. Germline CDR1 SGHDN, CDR2 FVKESK. Deletions cut 1 base from V and 6 bases from J, with 13 bases between. The CDR3 consists of 14 residues.

This rearrangement joins TRBV7-8 to TRBJ2-7; 10 nucleotides agree with TRBD1. Germline V gene lookup returns CDR1 SGHVS and CDR2 FQNEAQ. Trimming removed 5 bases from V and 5 bases from J; junction bases left unmatched: 12. The CDR3 extends over 16 amino acids. This CDR3 is CASSPMPGQGIHEQYF. As DNA, the CDR3 is TGTGCCAGCAGCCCGATGCCGGGACAGGGGATCCACGAGCAGTACTTC. Drawing the rest from reference TRBV7-8 and TRBJ2-7, the complete variable domain is GAGVSQSPRYKVAKRGQDVALRCDPISGHVSLFWYQQALGQGPEFLTYFQNEAQLDKSGLPSDRFFAERPEGSVSTLKIQRTQQEDSAVYLCASSPMPGQGIHEQYFGPGTRLTVT.

The chain carries TRBV6-2 or TRBV6-3 and TRBJ1-2, with 8 bases matching TRBD1. The CDR3 consists of 15 residues. J lost 0 bases, V lost 5 bases, and 5 bases had no gene match. The germline V gene encodes CDR1 MNHEY and CDR2 SVGEGT. The CDR3 bases are TGTGCCAGCAGTGGCGAGACAGGGGCTAACTATGGCTACACCTTC. Protein sequence: CASSGETGANYGYTF.

V usage is TRBV29-1 and J usage is TRBJ2-1; D remains ambiguous. Germline V lookup: CDR1 SQVTM, CDR2 ANQGSEA. The length of the CDR3 is 14 residues. The V end lost 5 bases, the J end lost 4 bases, and 15 bases lay between the germline ends. The CDR3 is CSVPVLGRYNEQFF. The CDR3 nucleotides are TGCAGCGTTCCAGTTCTCGGACGGTACAATGAGCAGTTCTTC.

The chain recombines TRBV4-1 with TRBJ1-6; the D gene is possibly TRBD1 (6 bases). This CDR3 is 15 amino acids long. Per germline, CDR1 MGHRA and CDR2 YSYEKL. With 2 bases removed from V and 10 bases from J, the gap between germline ends came to 15 bases. CDR3 region: CASSQLGQGNSPLHF. CDR3 nucleotide sequence: TGCGCCAGCAGCCAACTTGGGCAGGGGAACTCACCCCTCCACTTT.

The chain is built from TRBV4-2 and TRBJ2-1; 7 bases agree with TRBD2. V was pared by 1 base and J by 3 bases, with 6 bases of the junction left unmatched. Germline assignment: CDR1 LGHNA and CDR2 YNFKEQ. This CDR3 region has 16 residues. The chain's CDR3 is CASSQGSGPYYNEQFF. The DNA of the CDR3 is TGTGCCAGCAGCCAAGGTAGCGGGCCCTACTACAATGAGCAGTTCTTC.

CDR3 protein: CASSQSETGGGETQYF. CDR3 sequence (DNA): TGTGCCAGCAGCCAGAGCGAGACAGGGGGCGGGGAGACCCAGTACTTC. The chain links TRBV4-2 to TRBJ2-5; 10 bases are a match to TRBD1. The CDR3 totals 16 residues. V shed 3 bases and J 5 bases; nucleotides not matched to a gene: 9. Germline V lookup: CDR1 LGHNA, CDR2 YNFKEQ.

The chain is built from TRBV28 and TRBJ2-2; no firm D call. The V gene's germline CDR1 is MDHEN and CDR2 SYDVKM. The V gene lost 8 bases and the J gene lost 1 base, with 8 bases spanning the gap. There are 13 residues in the CDR3. The CDR3 loop is CASYTENTGELFF. The CDR3 DNA sequence: TGTGCCAGCTATACGGAGAACACCGGGGAGCTGTTTTTT. Full variable domain (outside the CDR3, taken from reference TRBV28 and TRBJ2-2): DVKVTQSSRYLVKRTGEKVFLECVQDMDHENMFWYRQDPGLGLRLIYFSYDVKMKEKGDIPEGYSVSREKKERFSLILESASTNQTSMYLCASYTENTGELFFGEGSRLTVL.

V gene TRBV7-2 combines with J gene TRBJ2-7; D remains unclear. This CDR3 has 12 residues. The ends were cut back, 1 base at V and 6 bases at J, with 7 bases in the middle. Per germline, CDR1 SGHTA and CDR2 FQGNSA. The DNA of the CDR3 is TGTGCCAGCAGCTTAGGTTCCGGCGAGCAGTACTTC. Residues: CASSLGSGEQYF.

DNA of the CDR3: TGTGCCAGCAGACCTGACAGCCTTAATGAAAAACTGTTTTTT. Amino acid sequence: CASRPDSLNEKLFF. The V and J genes are TRBV7-9 and TRBJ1-4; D perhaps matches TRBD1 (5 bases). The CDR3 totals 14 residues. CDR1 is SEHNR and CDR2 is FQNEAQ in the germline V gene (reference sequence). V lost 6 bases, J lost 4 bases, and 12 bases lay in between.

The chain employs TRBV12-3 or TRBV12-4 and TRBJ2-1; D perhaps matches TRBD2 (6 bases). This CDR3 has 13 amino acids. The ends were cut back, 1 base at V and 6 bases at J, with 7 bases in the middle. CDR3 amino acids: CASSLGEANEQFF. In nucleotides, the CDR3 is TGTGCCAGCAGTTTAGGGGAGGCCAATGAGCAGTTCTTC.

The V and J genes are TRBV7-2 and TRBJ2-2; TRBD2 aligns across 9 bases. Germline lookup yields CDR1 SGHTA and CDR2 FQGNSA. Losses at the gene ends were 0 bases for V and 1 base for J; bases not matched to a gene: 0. This CDR3 contains 16 residues. The CDR3 DNA reads as TGTGCCAGCAGCTTAGCAGCGGGGGGGAACACCGGGGAGCTGTTTTTT. Its protein product is CASSLAAGGNTGELFF.

As regards this clone: The sample carries other DNA sequences with the same CDR3. This sequence joins TRBV2 and TRBJ2-1, with TRBD2 identical over 7 bases. Germline V gene lookup returns CDR1 SNHLY and CDR2 FYNNEI. There are 14 residues in the CDR3. The V gene end was trimmed by 6 bases and the J gene end by 8 bases; junction bases not matched to a gene: 10. CDR3 in amino acids: CASRETSPTHEQFF. In DNA, the CDR3 is TGTGCCAGCAGGGAGACTAGCCCCACACATGAGCAGTTCTTC.